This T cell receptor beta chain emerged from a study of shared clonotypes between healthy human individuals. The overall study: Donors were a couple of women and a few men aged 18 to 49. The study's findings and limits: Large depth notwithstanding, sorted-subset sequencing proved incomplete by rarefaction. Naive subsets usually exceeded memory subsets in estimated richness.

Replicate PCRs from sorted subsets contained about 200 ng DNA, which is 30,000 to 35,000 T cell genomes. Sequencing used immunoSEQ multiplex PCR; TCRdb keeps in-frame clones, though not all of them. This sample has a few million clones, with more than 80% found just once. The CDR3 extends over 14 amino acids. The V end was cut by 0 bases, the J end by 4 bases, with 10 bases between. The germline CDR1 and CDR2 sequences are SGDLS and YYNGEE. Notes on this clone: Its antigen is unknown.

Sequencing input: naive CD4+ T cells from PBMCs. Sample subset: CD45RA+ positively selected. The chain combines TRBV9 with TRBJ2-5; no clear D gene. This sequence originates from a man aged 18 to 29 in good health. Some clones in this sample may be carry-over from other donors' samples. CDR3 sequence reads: CASSVENWAETQYF. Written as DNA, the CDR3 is TGTGCCAGCAGCGTAGAAAATTGGGCAGAGACCCAGTACTTC.